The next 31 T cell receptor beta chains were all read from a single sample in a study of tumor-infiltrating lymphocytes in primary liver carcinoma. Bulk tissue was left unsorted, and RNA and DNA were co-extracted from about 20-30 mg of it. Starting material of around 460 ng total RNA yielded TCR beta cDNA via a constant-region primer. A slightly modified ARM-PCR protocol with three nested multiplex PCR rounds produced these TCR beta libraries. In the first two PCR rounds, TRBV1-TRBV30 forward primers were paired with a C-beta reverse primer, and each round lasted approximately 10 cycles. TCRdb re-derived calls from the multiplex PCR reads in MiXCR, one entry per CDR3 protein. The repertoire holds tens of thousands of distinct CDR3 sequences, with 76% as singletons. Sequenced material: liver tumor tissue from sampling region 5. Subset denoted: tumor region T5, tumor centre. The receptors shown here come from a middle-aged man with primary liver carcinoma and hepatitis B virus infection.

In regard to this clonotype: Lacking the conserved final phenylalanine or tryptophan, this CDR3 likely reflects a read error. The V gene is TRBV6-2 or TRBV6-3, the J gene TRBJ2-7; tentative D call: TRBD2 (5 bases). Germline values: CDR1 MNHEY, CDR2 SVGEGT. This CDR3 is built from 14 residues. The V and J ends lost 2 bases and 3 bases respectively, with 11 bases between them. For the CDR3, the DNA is TGTGCCAGCAGTTACAGGGAGCGAATCTACGAGCAGTACATC. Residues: CASSYRERIYEQYI.

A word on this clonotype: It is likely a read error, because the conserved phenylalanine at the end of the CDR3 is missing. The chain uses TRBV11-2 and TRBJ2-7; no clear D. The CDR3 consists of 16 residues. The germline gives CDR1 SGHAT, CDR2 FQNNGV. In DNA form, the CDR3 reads TGTGCCGGCAGCTTAGAGATGGCACTAAAACCCTACGAGCAGTACCTC. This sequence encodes CAGSLEMALKPYEQYL.

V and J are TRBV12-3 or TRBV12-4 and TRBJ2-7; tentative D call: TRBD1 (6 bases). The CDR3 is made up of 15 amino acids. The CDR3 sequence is CVGSLAAGVNYEQYF. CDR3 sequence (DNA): TGTGTCGGCAGTTTAGCTGCAGGGGTTAACTACGAGCAGTACTTC.

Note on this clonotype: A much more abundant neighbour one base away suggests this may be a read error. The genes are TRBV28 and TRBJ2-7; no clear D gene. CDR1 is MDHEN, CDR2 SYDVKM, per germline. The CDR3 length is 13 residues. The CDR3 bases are TGTGCCAGCAGTTTCGCTACTACTTACGAGCATTACTTC. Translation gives CASSFATTYEHYF. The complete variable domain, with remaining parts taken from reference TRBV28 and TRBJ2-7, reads DVKVTQSSRYLVKRTGEKVFLECVQDMDHENMFWYRQDPGLGLRLIYFSYDVKMKEKGDIPEGYSVSREKKERFSLILESASTNQTSMYLCASSFATTYEHYFGPGTRLTVT.

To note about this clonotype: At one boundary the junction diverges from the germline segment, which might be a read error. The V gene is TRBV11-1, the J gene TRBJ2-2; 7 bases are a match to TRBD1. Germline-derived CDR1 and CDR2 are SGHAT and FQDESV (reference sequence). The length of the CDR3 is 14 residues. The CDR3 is CASGFTGVTGELYF. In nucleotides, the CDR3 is TGTGCCAGCGGCTTTACAGGGGTCACCGGGGAGCTGTATTTT.

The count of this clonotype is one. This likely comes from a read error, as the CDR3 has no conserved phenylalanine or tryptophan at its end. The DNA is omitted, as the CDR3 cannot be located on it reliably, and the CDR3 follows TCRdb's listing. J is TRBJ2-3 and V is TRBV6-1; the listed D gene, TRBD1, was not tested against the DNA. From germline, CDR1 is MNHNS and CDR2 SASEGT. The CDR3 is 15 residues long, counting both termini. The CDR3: CASSDETGVADTRYT.

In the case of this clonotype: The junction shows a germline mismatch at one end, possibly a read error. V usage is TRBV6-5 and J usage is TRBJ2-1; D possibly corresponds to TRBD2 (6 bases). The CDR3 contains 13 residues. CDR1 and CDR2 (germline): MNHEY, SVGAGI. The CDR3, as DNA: TGTACCAGCAAGAAGGGACTGTACATTGAGCAGTTCTTC. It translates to CTSKKGLYIEQFF.

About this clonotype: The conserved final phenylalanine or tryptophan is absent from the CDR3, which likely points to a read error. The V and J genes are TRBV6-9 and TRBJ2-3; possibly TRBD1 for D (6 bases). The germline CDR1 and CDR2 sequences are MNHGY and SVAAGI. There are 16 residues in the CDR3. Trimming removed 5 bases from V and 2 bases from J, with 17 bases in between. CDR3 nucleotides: TGTGCCAGCAGTAAAAGAGGGGGACAAGACACAGATACGCAGTATCTT. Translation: CASSKRGGQDTDTQYL.

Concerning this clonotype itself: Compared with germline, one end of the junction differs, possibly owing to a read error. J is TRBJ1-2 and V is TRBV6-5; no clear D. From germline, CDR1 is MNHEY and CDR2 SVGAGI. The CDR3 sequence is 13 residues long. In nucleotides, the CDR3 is TGTGCCAGCGCATCGGGATCCAACTATGGCTACACATTC. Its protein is CASASGSNYGYTF.

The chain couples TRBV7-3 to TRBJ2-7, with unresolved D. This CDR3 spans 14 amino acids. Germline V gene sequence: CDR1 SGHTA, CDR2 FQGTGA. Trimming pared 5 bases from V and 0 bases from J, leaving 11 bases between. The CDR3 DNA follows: TGTGCCAGCAGCCCGACCGCAGGCTCCTACGAGCAGTACTTC. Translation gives CASSPTAGSYEQYF.

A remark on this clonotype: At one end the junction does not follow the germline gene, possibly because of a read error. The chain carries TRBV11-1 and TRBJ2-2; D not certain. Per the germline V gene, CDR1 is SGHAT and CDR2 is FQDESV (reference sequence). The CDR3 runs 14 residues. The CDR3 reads CARSYTEVTGELFF. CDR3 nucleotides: TGTGCCAGGAGCTATACAGAGGTTACCGGGGAGCTGTTTTTT.

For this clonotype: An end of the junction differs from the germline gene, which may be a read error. Here the CDR3 reads CAFSEPLRLAGTTDTQYF. CDR3 DNA sequence: TGTGCCTTCAGTGAGCCCCTCCGACTAGCGGGAACCACAGATACGCAGTATTTT. This chain connects TRBV10-3 to TRBJ2-3; 11 nucleotides match TRBD2. The germline V gene has CDR1 ENHRY and CDR2 SYGVKD. The CDR3 covers 18 residues.

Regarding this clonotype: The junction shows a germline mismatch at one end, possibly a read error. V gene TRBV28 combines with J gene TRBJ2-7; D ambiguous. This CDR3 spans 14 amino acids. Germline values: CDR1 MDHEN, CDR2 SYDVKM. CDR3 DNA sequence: TGTGCCAGCACTTTATTCGCTTGGGATGGAAAACAGTACTTC. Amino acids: CASTLFAWDGKQYF.

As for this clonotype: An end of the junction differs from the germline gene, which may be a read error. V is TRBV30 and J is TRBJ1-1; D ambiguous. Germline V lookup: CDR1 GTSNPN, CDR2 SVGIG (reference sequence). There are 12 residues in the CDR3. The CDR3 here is CAWDWEGTEAFF. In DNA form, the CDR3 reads TGTGCCTGGGACTGGGAAGGCACTGAAGCCTTCTTT.

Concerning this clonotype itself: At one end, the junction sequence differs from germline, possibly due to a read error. For the CDR3, the DNA is TGTGCCAGCAGCTCGGCGAGACTAGCGGGAGCGGGCACCGGGGAGCTATTTTTT. Protein product: CASSSARLAGAGTGELFF. The V call is TRBV5-4, the J call TRBJ2-2, with 12 bases fitting TRBD2. Germline CDR1 SGHNT, CDR2 YYREEE (reference sequence). The CDR3 is 18 amino acids. Full variable domain (outside the CDR3, taken from reference TRBV5-4 and TRBJ2-2): ETGVTQSPTHLIKTRGQQVTLRCSSQSGHNTVSWYQQALGQGPQFIFQYYREEENGRGNFPPRFSGLQFPNYSSELNVNALELDDSALYLCASSSARLAGAGTGELFFGEGSRLTVL.

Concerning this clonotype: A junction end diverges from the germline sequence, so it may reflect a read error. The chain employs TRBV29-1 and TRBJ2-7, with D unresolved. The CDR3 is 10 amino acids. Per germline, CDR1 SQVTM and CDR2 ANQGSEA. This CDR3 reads CSVEDGHQYF. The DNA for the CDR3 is TGCAGTGTTGAAGACGGCCATCAGTACTTC.

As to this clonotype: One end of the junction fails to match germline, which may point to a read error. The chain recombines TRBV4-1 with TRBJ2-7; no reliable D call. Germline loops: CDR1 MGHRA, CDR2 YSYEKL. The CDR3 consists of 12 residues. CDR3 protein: CAGSQDSTLLYF. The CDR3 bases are TGCGCCGGCAGCCAAGATAGCACTCTCCTGTACTTC.

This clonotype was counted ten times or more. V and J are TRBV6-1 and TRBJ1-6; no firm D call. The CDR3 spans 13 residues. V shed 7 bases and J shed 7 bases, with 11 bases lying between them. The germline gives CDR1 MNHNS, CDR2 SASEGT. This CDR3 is CASNDWVNSPLHF. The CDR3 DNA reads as TGTGCCAGCAACGACTGGGTGAATTCACCCCTCCACTTT.

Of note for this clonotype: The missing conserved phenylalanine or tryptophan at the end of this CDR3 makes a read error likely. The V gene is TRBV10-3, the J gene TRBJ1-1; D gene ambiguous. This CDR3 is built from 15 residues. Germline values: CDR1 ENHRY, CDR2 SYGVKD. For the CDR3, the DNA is TGTGCCATCAGTGAGTCTCGGGATGTGAACACCGAAGCTTTCCTT. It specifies CAISESRDVNTEAFL.

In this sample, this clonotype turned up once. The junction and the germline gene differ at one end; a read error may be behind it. CDR3 DNA sequence: TGTACCAGCAGCCCGCTCGGTAACAACAACAATGTGCAGTTCTTC. Amino acid sequence: CTSSPLGNNNNVQFF. V gene TRBV4-1 combines with J gene TRBJ2-1; D unresolved. This CDR3 spans 15 amino acids. Germline values: CDR1 MGHRA, CDR2 YSYEKL.

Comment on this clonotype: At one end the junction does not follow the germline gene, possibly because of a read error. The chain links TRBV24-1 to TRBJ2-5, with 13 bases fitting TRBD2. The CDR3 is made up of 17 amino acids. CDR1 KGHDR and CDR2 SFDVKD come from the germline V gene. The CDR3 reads CATSDSGTSGAQEAQYF. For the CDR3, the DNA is TGTGCCACCAGTGATTCGGGGACTAGCGGGGCTCAAGAGGCCCAGTACTTC.

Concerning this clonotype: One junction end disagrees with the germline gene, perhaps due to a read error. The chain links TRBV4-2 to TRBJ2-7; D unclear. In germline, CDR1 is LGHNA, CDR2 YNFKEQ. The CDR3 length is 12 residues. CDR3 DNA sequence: TGTGCCAACAGCCAAGGTGCGAACGAGCAGTACTTC. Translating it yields CANSQGANEQYF.

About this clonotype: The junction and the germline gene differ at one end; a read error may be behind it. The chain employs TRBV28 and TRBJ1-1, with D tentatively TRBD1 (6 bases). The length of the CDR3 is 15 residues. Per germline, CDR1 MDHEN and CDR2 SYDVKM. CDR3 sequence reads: CASRTGQQGNIEAFF. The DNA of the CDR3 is TGTGCTAGCAGAACCGGACAGCAGGGGAACATTGAAGCTTTCTTT.

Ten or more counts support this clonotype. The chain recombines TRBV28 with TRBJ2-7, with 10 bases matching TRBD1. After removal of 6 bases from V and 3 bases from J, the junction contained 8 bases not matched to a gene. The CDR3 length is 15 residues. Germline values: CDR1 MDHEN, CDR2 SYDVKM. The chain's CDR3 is CASSILGTGDYEQYF. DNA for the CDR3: TGTGCCAGCAGCATATTAGGGACAGGGGACTACGAGCAGTACTTC.

In DNA form, the CDR3 reads TGTGCCAGCAGCTTAGATCTAGCGCTAGCCAAAAACATTCAGTACTTC. Translating it yields CASSLDLALAKNIQYF. This chain connects TRBV7-2 to TRBJ2-4, with D perhaps matching TRBD2 (6 bases). The germline V gene encodes CDR1 SGHTA and CDR2 FQGNSA. This CDR3 spans 16 amino acids. V lost 1 base, J lost 0 bases, and 10 bases lay in between.

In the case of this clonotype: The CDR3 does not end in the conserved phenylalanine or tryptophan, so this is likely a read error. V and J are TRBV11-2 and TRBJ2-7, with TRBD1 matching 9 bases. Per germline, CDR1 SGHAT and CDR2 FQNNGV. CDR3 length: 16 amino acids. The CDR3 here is CASNFIQGAIHNEQYS. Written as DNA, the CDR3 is TGCGCCAGCAACTTCATACAGGGGGCCATACATAACGAGCAGTACTCC.

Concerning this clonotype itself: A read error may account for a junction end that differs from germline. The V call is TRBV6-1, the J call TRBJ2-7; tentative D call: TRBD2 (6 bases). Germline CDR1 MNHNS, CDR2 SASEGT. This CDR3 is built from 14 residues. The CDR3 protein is CAAEPVGSYHEQYF. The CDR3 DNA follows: TGTGCCGCAGAACCCGTCGGGAGCTACCACGAGCAGTACTTT.

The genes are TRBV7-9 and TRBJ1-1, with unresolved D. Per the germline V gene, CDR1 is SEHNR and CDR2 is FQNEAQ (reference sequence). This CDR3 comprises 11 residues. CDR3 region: CTNSLDTEAFF. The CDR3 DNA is TGTACCAACAGCCTGGACACTGAAGCTTTCTTT.

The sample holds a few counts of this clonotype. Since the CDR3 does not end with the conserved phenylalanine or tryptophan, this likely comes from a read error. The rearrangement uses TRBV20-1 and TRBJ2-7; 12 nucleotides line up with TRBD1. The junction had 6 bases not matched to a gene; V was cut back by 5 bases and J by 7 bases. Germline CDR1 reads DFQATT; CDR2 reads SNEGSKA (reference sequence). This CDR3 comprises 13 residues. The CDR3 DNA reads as TGCAGTGCTCTGGGACAGGGGGCGCGTGAGCAGTACCTC. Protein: CSALGQGAREQYL.

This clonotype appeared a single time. The CDR3 DNA reads as TGTGCCAGCAGCTTCAAGCATAGGTTGGGGCGGGAGTGGTGGTACTACAATGAGCAGTTCTTC. Translation: CASSFKHRLGREWWYYNEQFF. The V and J genes are TRBV11-2 and TRBJ2-1, with 7 bases matching TRBD2. The V gene's germline CDR1 is SGHAT and CDR2 FQNNGV. V trimming: 3 bases; J trimming: 3 bases; junction bases outside the gene matches: 23. The CDR3 runs to 21 residues.

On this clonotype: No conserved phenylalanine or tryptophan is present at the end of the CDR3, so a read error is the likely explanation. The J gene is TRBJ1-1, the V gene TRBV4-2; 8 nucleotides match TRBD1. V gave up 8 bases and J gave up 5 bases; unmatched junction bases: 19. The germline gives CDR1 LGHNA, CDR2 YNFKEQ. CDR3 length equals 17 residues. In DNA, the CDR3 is TGTGCCAGCGGCCGAGAGTACGGACAGGGTTTTTGGACTGAAGCTTTCTAT. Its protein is CASGREYGQGFWTEAFY.